The rows below give T cell receptor beta chains drawn from one sample of a study of blood T cell repertoires in COVID-19. Some clones are missing from TCRdb's copy, which holds only in-frame ones; the method was immunoSEQ multiplex PCR. This repertoire shows fewer than 300,000 clones, about 86% found once; its top ten account for roughly 2.9%. The sample comprised peripheral blood. All receptors derive from a woman in her sixties with active or convalescent COVID-19. The CDR3 runs from the conserved cysteine through the conserved F or W. Each record gives: CDR3 length, D gene, V gene, clone size, J gene, CDR3 DNA, CDR3 protein. A D gene is named only where the DNA matches it firmly. Clone size is not always given. Where it is, it says once, few, many or a class for expanded clones.

cdr3_length: 16
d_call: TRBD2
v_call: TRBV3-1/TRBV3-2
clone_size: NA
j_call: TRBJ2-1
cdr3_nt: TGTGCCAGCAGCGTCATAGCGGGGTCTAACTACAATGAGCAGTTCTTC
cdr3_aa: CASSVIAGSNYNEQFF

cdr3_length: 15
d_call: NA
v_call: TRBV19
clone_size: few
j_call: TRBJ1-1
cdr3_nt: TGTGCCAGTAGTATAGATTTTCAGTTAAACACTGAAGCTTTCTTT
cdr3_aa: CASSIDFQLNTEAFF

cdr3_length: 14
d_call: TRBD1
v_call: TRBV3-1/TRBV3-2
clone_size: NA
j_call: TRBJ1-6
cdr3_nt: TGTGCCAGCAGCCAAGGGACAGGGGGCTCACCCCTCCACTTT
cdr3_aa: CASSQGTGGSPLHF

cdr3_length: 15
d_call: NA
v_call: TRBV7-9
clone_size: NA
j_call: TRBJ2-1
cdr3_nt: TGTGCCAGCAGCTTAGCCCCAGGCCCCCCCAATGAGCAGTTCTTC
cdr3_aa: CASSLAPGPPNEQFF

cdr3_length: 16
d_call: NA
v_call: TRBV3-1/TRBV3-2
clone_size: NA
j_call: TRBJ1-4
cdr3_nt: TGTGCCAGCAGCAACCGTGAACAGGTGACTAATGAAAAACTGTTTTTT
cdr3_aa: CASSNREQVTNEKLFF

cdr3_length: 17
d_call: NA
v_call: TRBV19
clone_size: NA
j_call: TRBJ1-6
cdr3_nt: TGTGCCAGTAGTATCTCCCACAGACAGCAGTATAATTCACCCCTCCACTTT
cdr3_aa: CASSISHRQQYNSPLHF

cdr3_length: 16
d_call: NA
v_call: TRBV6-6
clone_size: NA
j_call: TRBJ1-3
cdr3_nt: TGTGCCAGCAGTTACTCGACAGGATTCTCTGGAAACACCATATATTTT
cdr3_aa: CASSYSTGFSGNTIYF

cdr3_length: 14
d_call: TRBD1
v_call: TRBV10-1
clone_size: NA
j_call: TRBJ1-2
cdr3_nt: TGCGCCAGCAGTGTAACGACAGGGTTTCATGGCTACACCTTC
cdr3_aa: CASSVTTGFHGYTF

cdr3_length: 15
d_call: TRBD1
v_call: TRBV5-1
clone_size: NA
j_call: TRBJ1-1
cdr3_nt: TGCGCCAGCAGCTTCGGGACAGGGAAGAACACTGAAGCTTTCTTT
cdr3_aa: CASSFGTGKNTEAFF

cdr3_length: 17
d_call: TRBD2
v_call: TRBV3-1/TRBV3-2
clone_size: once
j_call: TRBJ2-6
cdr3_nt: TGTGCCAGCAGCCACCGCGGGGGGGCCTCTGGGGCCAACGTCCTGACTTTC
cdr3_aa: CASSHRGGASGANVLTF

cdr3_length: 11
d_call: NA
v_call: TRBV20-1
clone_size: NA
j_call: TRBJ1-1
cdr3_nt: TGCAGTGCTATCTTGAACACTGAAGCTTTCTTT
cdr3_aa: CSAILNTEAFF

cdr3_length: 16
d_call: NA
v_call: TRBV14
clone_size: NA
j_call: TRBJ1-1
cdr3_nt: TGTGCCAGCAGCCACAGGTACACCCTCGGTCGCCCCGAAGCTTTCTTT
cdr3_aa: CASSHRYTLGRPEAFF

cdr3_length: 16
d_call: TRBD2
v_call: TRBV11-2
clone_size: few
j_call: TRBJ2-7
cdr3_nt: TGTGCCAGCAGCTTACAGAGGACTAGCGGGGGCTACGAGCAGTACTTC
cdr3_aa: CASSLQRTSGGYEQYF

cdr3_length: 12
d_call: TRBD1
v_call: TRBV5-4
clone_size: many
j_call: TRBJ1-2
cdr3_nt: TGTGCCAGCGGACAGGGTATCTATGGCTACACCTTC
cdr3_aa: CASGQGIYGYTF

cdr3_length: 15
d_call: TRBD2
v_call: TRBV19
clone_size: NA
j_call: TRBJ2-1
cdr3_nt: TGTGCCAGTATGAGGGCAGGTCGGGGGGTGAATGAGCAGTTCTTC
cdr3_aa: CASMRAGRGVNEQFF

cdr3_length: 15
d_call: NA
v_call: TRBV19
clone_size: NA
j_call: TRBJ1-5
cdr3_nt: TGTGCCAGTCTGGGGAGCTCAAGGGCATATCAGCCCCAGCATTTT
cdr3_aa: CASLGSSRAYQPQHF

cdr3_length: 16
d_call: NA
v_call: TRBV12-5
clone_size: NA
j_call: TRBJ2-1
cdr3_nt: TGTGCTAGTGGTTTGGTACTTGGCGGGGTCCCTAATGAGCAGTTCTTC
cdr3_aa: CASGLVLGGVPNEQFF

cdr3_length: 16
d_call: TRBD1
v_call: TRBV27
clone_size: once
j_call: TRBJ1-2
cdr3_nt: TGTGCCAGCAGTCCGACCCCCGGGACAGCTAACTATGGCTACACCTTC
cdr3_aa: CASSPTPGTANYGYTF

cdr3_length: 14
d_call: TRBD1
v_call: TRBV6-5
clone_size: few
j_call: TRBJ2-7
cdr3_nt: TGTGCCAGCAGCGCGGGGACAGGGGGCTACGAGCAGTACTTC
cdr3_aa: CASSAGTGGYEQYF

cdr3_length: 13
d_call: NA
v_call: TRBV2
clone_size: NA
j_call: TRBJ2-2
cdr3_nt: TGTGCCGGTAGAGGCTTGAACACCGGGGAGCTGTTTTTT
cdr3_aa: CAGRGLNTGELFF

cdr3_length: 14
d_call: NA
v_call: TRBV7-8
clone_size: NA
j_call: TRBJ2-3
cdr3_nt: TGTGCCAGCAGCCTAGGCCTAGACACAGATACGCAGTATTTT
cdr3_aa: CASSLGLDTDTQYF

cdr3_length: 16
d_call: NA
v_call: TRBV4-1
clone_size: NA
j_call: TRBJ1-3
cdr3_nt: TGCGCCAGCAGCCTTTTGGAAGGGGTGACTGGAAACACCATATATTTT
cdr3_aa: CASSLLEGVTGNTIYF

cdr3_length: 14
d_call: TRBD1
v_call: TRBV28
clone_size: NA
j_call: TRBJ1-2
cdr3_nt: TGTGCCAGCAGTACTGGACAGGGACGGCTGGGAGAGACCTTC
cdr3_aa: CASSTGQGRLGETF

cdr3_length: 13
d_call: TRBD1
v_call: TRBV7-2
clone_size: NA
j_call: TRBJ1-2
cdr3_nt: TGTGCCAGCAGGGAGCAGGGGGGCTATGGCTACACCTTC
cdr3_aa: CASREQGGYGYTF

cdr3_length: 14
d_call: NA
v_call: TRBV3-1/TRBV3-2
clone_size: NA
j_call: TRBJ1-4
cdr3_nt: TGTGCCAGCAGCCCCTGGGACTCCAATGAAAAACTGTTTTTT
cdr3_aa: CASSPWDSNEKLFF

cdr3_length: 18
d_call: TRBD2
v_call: TRBV11-2
clone_size: NA
j_call: TRBJ2-5
cdr3_nt: TGTGCCAGCAGCTTATACCCCAGCGGGCGGGGGGCCTCGGAGACCCAGTACTTC
cdr3_aa: CASSLYPSGRGASETQYF

cdr3_length: 13
d_call: NA
v_call: TRBV5-6
clone_size: once
j_call: TRBJ2-5
cdr3_nt: TGTGCCAGCAGCTTGGAAAGGAGGGAGACCCAGTACTTC
cdr3_aa: CASSLERRETQYF

cdr3_length: 15
d_call: TRBD2
v_call: TRBV7-9
clone_size: NA
j_call: TRBJ2-3
cdr3_nt: TGTGCCAGCAGCCGGGGACTAGGCGTGATTGATACGCAGTATTTT
cdr3_aa: CASSRGLGVIDTQYF

cdr3_length: 15
d_call: TRBD1
v_call: TRBV7-9
clone_size: once
j_call: TRBJ1-6
cdr3_nt: TGTGCCAGCAGCCTGGGGACAGGGCAACATTCACCCCTCCACTTT
cdr3_aa: CASSLGTGQHSPLHF

cdr3_length: 16
d_call: NA
v_call: TRBV19
clone_size: NA
j_call: TRBJ1-5
cdr3_nt: TGTGCCAGTAGTATAGAAGACAGCCGTAGCAATCAGCCCCAGCATTTT
cdr3_aa: CASSIEDSRSNQPQHF

cdr3_length: 15
d_call: TRBD2
v_call: TRBV7-2
clone_size: many
j_call: TRBJ2-7
cdr3_nt: TGTGCCAGCAGCTTAGGCCGAGCGGGAGCCTACGAGCAGTACTTC
cdr3_aa: CASSLGRAGAYEQYF

cdr3_length: 13
d_call: TRBD1
v_call: TRBV4-3
clone_size: NA
j_call: TRBJ1-2
cdr3_nt: TGCGCCAGCGGGTTACAGGGGTCCCTTGGCTACACCTTC
cdr3_aa: CASGLQGSLGYTF

cdr3_length: 15
d_call: NA
v_call: TRBV30
clone_size: NA
j_call: TRBJ1-1
cdr3_nt: TGTGCCTGGACTGAGCTCCGGCCTGGGGCCACTGAAGCTTTCTTT
cdr3_aa: CAWTELRPGATEAFF

cdr3_length: 15
d_call: TRBD1
v_call: TRBV25-1
clone_size: NA
j_call: TRBJ2-5
cdr3_nt: TGTGCCAGCAGTGTGCCGGGACAGGGGGGGGAGACCCAGTACTTC
cdr3_aa: CASSVPGQGGETQYF

cdr3_length: 13
d_call: NA
v_call: TRBV12-3/TRBV12-4
clone_size: NA
j_call: TRBJ2-7
cdr3_nt: TGTGCCAGCAGTTTAAGCGGATCCTACGAGCAGTACTTC
cdr3_aa: CASSLSGSYEQYF

cdr3_length: 13
d_call: NA
v_call: TRBV6-5
clone_size: many
j_call: TRBJ2-5
cdr3_nt: TGTGCCAGCAGTTACGACAGCCTCAAGACCCAGTACTTC
cdr3_aa: CASSYDSLKTQYF